Sequencing of this T cell receptor beta chain was carried out in a study of blood T cell repertoires in COVID-19. Using immunoSEQ multiplex PCR, the repertoire was profiled, and TCRdb retains in-frame clones only, with some absent. The data hold 84,000 or so clones, with around 80% observed a single time. This clone is a singleton in its sample. CDR3 length: 14 amino acids. CDR1 and CDR2 (germline): MDHEN, SYDVKM. J gave up 4 bases and V 5 bases, and 7 bases lay outside the gene matches. Sequencing was carried out using peripheral blood. This chain uses TRBV28 with TRBJ1-2, with TRBD1 identical over 7 bases. This TCR was recovered from a human donor in a cohort sampled during active COVID-19. The CDR3 loop reads CASSPHQGGYGYTF. Here the CDR3 DNA reads TGTGCCAGCAGTCCACACCAGGGGGGCTATGGCTACACCTTC.